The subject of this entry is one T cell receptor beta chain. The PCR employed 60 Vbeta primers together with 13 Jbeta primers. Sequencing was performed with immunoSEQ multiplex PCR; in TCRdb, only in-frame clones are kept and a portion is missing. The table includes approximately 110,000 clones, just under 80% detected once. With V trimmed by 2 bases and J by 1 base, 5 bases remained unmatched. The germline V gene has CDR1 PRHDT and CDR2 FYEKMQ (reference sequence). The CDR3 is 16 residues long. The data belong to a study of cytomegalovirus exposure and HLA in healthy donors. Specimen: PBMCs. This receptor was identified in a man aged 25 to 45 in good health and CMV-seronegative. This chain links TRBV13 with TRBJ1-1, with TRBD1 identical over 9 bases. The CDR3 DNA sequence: TGTGCCAGCAGCTTAAACCGGGACAGGGCGAACACTGAAGCTTTCTTT. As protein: CASSLNRDRANTEAFF.